Listed here are 22 T cell receptor beta chains from one sample, sequenced in a study of naive and memory T cell subsets. The beta constant-region primer was an equimolar mix of two oligonucleotides covering TRBC1 and TRBC2. Four rounds of PCR amplified the ligated cDNA using nested alpha and beta constant-region primers plus SP2. TCRdb recomputed calls from the UMI-ligation and nested PCR reads with MiXCR, one row per CDR3 protein. The sample consists of 95,000 to 150,000 distinct CDR3 sequences, roughly 36% of them appearing once. Sequenced material: central memory CD4+ T cells from blood. All receptors derive from a human donor in good health.

This chain uses TRBV5-1 with TRBJ2-2, with 9 bases fitting TRBD1. Trimming removed 6 bases from V and 5 bases from J; junction bases left unmatched: 8. The germline V gene has CDR1 SGHRS and CDR2 YFSETQ. This CDR3 is built from 15 residues. The CDR3: CASIRDRARTGELFF. CDR3 nucleotide sequence: TGCGCCAGCATACGGGACAGGGCCAGGACCGGGGAGCTGTTTTTT.

V gene TRBV4-1 combines with J gene TRBJ2-7; D is unresolved. V gave up 1 base and J gave up 4 bases, with 8 bases separating them. Germline V gives CDR1 MGHRA, CDR2 YSYEKL. This CDR3 has 13 amino acids. The CDR3 protein is CASSQGVRYEQYF. Written as DNA, the CDR3 is TGCGCCAGCAGCCAAGGCGTCCGATACGAGCAGTACTTC.

The chain uses TRBV3-1 and TRBJ1-5; D not resolved. From germline, CDR1 is LGHDT and CDR2 YNNKEL (reference sequence). Trimming removed 1 base at V and 4 bases at J, with 8 bases between. There are 14 residues in the CDR3. DNA for the CDR3: TGTGCCAGCAGCCAAGGGCTATTGAATCAGCCCCAGCATTTT. As protein: CASSQGLLNQPQHF.

This clonotype was observed once. DNA for the CDR3: TGTGCCAGCAGTCGACGGACCGCGGGAGTGGGAGACATTCAGTACTTC. It encodes CASSRRTAGVGDIQYF. The V and J genes are TRBV6-2 or TRBV6-3 and TRBJ2-4; 7 bases are a match to TRBD2. Germline lookup yields CDR1 MNHEY and CDR2 SVGEGT. This CDR3 has 16 residues. The V gene end was trimmed by 5 bases and the J gene end by 8 bases; junction bases not matched to a gene: 15.

The chain is built from TRBV28 and TRBJ2-2; 8 bases match TRBD1. The V gene end was trimmed by 7 bases and the J gene end by 4 bases; junction bases not matched to a gene: 8. CDR1 and CDR2 (germline): MDHEN, SYDVKM. The CDR3 length is 15 residues. CDR3 coding DNA: TGTGCCAGCACCCGGGACAGGCTAGGCACCGGGGAGCTGTTTTTT. As protein: CASTRDRLGTGELFF.

The chain's CDR3 is CASFGGHFFEQYF. The DNA for the CDR3 is TGTGCCAGCTTTGGGGGACACTTTTTCGAGCAGTACTTC. The J gene is TRBJ2-7, the V gene TRBV28, with D possibly being TRBD1 (6 bases). V dropped 8 bases and J dropped 6 bases, with 17 bases sitting between them. Germline V gives CDR1 MDHEN, CDR2 SYDVKM. This CDR3 spans 13 amino acids.

The chain combines TRBV15 with TRBJ1-1; unclear D gene. The V and J ends lost 0 bases and 1 base respectively, with 6 bases between them. Germline V gene lookup returns CDR1 LNHNV and CDR2 YYDKDF (reference sequence). The CDR3 is 14 residues long. The CDR3 loop is CATSRDRRNTEAFF. In DNA, the CDR3 is TGTGCCACCAGCAGAGATCGCAGGAACACTGAAGCTTTCTTT.

The V gene is TRBV27, the J gene TRBJ1-5; TRBD1 is a possible D gene (6 bases). V was clipped by 6 bases and J by 0 bases, with 12 bases between them. Germline V gives CDR1 MNHEY, CDR2 SMNVEV (reference sequence). CDR3 length: 15 amino acids. Here the CDR3 reads CASSRRGYSNQPQHF. The CDR3 bases are TGTGCCAGCAGCCGCAGGGGATATAGCAATCAGCCCCAGCATTTT.

V is TRBV19 and J is TRBJ2-2; D possibly uses TRBD1 or TRBD2 (6 bases each). The CDR3 spans 13 residues. The germline V gene has CDR1 LNHDA and CDR2 SQIVND (reference sequence). Trimming took off 9 bases at V and 4 bases at J, with 12 bases between the two ends. CDR3 bases: TGTGCCAGGAAAGAGGGGGGCACCGGGGAGCTGTTTTTT. Amino acids: CARKEGGTGELFF.

The V call is TRBV6-2 or TRBV6-3, the J call TRBJ2-1; a possible D gene is TRBD2 (5 bases). The germline V and J ends were trimmed by 3 bases and 0 bases, with 12 bases remaining between them. Germline loops: CDR1 MNHEY, CDR2 SVGEGT. The CDR3 is 16 amino acids. This CDR3 is CASSYTLGSSYNEQFF. CDR3 sequence (DNA): TGTGCCAGCAGTTATACTCTGGGGAGCTCCTACAATGAGCAGTTCTTC.

This chain joins TRBV20-1 and TRBJ2-1, with 9 bases identical to TRBD2. This CDR3 has 14 amino acids. CDR1 and CDR2 (germline): DFQATT, SNEGSKA (reference sequence). With V trimmed by 5 bases and J by 4 bases, 6 bases remained unmatched. CDR3 DNA sequence: TGCAGTGCTCTTAGCGGGAGAGCGTACAATGAGCAGTTCTTC. It is translated as CSALSGRAYNEQFF.

The rearrangement joins TRBV12-3 or TRBV12-4 to TRBJ1-1; D remains unclear. This CDR3 has 13 amino acids. V was pared by 6 bases and J by 2 bases, with 10 bases between. This chain's CDR3 is CASSRQANTEAFF. CDR3 nucleotide sequence: TGTGCCAGCAGCAGACAAGCCAACACTGAAGCTTTCTTT.

This clonotype was recorded a few times. The chain combines TRBV10-3 with TRBJ2-7; no reliable D call. The germline V gene encodes CDR1 ENHRY and CDR2 SYGVKD. V was clipped by 6 bases and J by 1 base, with 10 bases between them. This CDR3 is 13 amino acids long. In DNA form, the CDR3 reads TGTGCCATCAGCCCTGGCCAGTCCTACGAGCAGTACTTC. The encoded protein is CAISPGQSYEQYF.

CDR3 region: CASRRDRLNEKLFF. The CDR3 nucleotides are TGTGCCAGCAGGAGGGACAGACTTAATGAAAAACTGTTTTTT. The genes are TRBV7-2 and TRBJ1-4; 7 nucleotides line up with TRBD1. This CDR3 is built from 14 residues. Trimming took 6 bases from V and 4 from J; bases not matched to a gene: 5. Germline V CDR1 and CDR2: SGHTA, FQGNSA.

This clonotype was seen a few times. The V and J genes are TRBV7-9 and TRBJ1-1; no firm D call. The CDR3 sequence is 16 residues long. Germline CDR1 reads SEHNR; CDR2 reads FQNEAQ (reference sequence). V lost 2 bases and J 3 bases, leaving 16 bases between the germline ends. The CDR3 DNA is TGTGCCAGCAGCTTAACCGCCGGGTTCACGGACACTGAAGCTTTCTTT. This sequence encodes CASSLTAGFTDTEAFF. The full variable domain, completed using reference TRBV7-9 and TRBJ1-1, is DTGVSQNPRHKITKRGQNVTFRCDPISEHNRLYWYRQTLGQGPEFLTYFQNEAQLEKSRLLSDRFSAERPKGSFSTLEIQRTEQGDSAMYLCASSLTAGFTDTEAFFGQGTRLTVV.

The rearrangement links TRBV6-5 to TRBJ2-7, with TRBD2 matching over 10 bases. Trimming took 6 bases from V and 4 from J; bases not matched to a gene: 9. Germline loops: CDR1 MNHEY, CDR2 SVGAGI. This CDR3 contains 15 residues. The CDR3 nucleotides read TGTGCCAGCAGCCGACCTTCTAGCGGGAGTTACGAGCAGTACTTC. This translates into CASSRPSSGSYEQYF.

Only a few counts were recorded for this clonotype. This rearrangement joins TRBV28 to TRBJ2-7; tentative D call: TRBD2 (5 bases). CDR3 length: 17 amino acids. V was trimmed by 1 base and J by 1 base, leaving 17 bases between them. In germline, CDR1 is MDHEN, CDR2 SYDVKM. CDR3 nucleotide sequence: TGTGCCAGCAGTTTATTAGGTGGAACTAGTCGGTCCTACGAGCAGTACTTC. This translates into CASSLLGGTSRSYEQYF.

This clonotype was detected only a few times. Here the CDR3 DNA reads TGTGCCTGGAGTGTAAGGGCCCGGGGTGAAGCTTTCTTT. Residues: CAWSVRARGEAFF. V is TRBV30 and J is TRBJ1-1; D uncertain. Germline-derived CDR1 and CDR2 are GTSNPN and SVGIG (reference sequence). This CDR3 has 13 amino acids. V lost 0 bases and J 7 bases, leaving 12 bases between the germline ends.

This clonotype has only one observation. The V gene is TRBV3-1, the J gene TRBJ2-1; possibly TRBD1 for D (6 bases). Germline V CDR1 and CDR2: LGHDT, YNNKEL (reference sequence). CDR3 length equals 15 residues. V lost 1 base, J lost 9 bases, and 16 bases lay in between. The CDR3 spells CASSQVTTGYSEQFF. The CDR3 region has the DNA TGTGCCAGCAGCCAAGTTACCACAGGGTATAGTGAGCAGTTCTTC.

There are a few counts of this clonotype. This chain joins TRBV7-2 and TRBJ2-5, with D possibly being TRBD2 (6 bases). V was pared by 3 bases and J by 5 bases, with 13 bases between. The CDR3 loop spans 14 amino acids. The V gene's germline CDR1 is SGHTA and CDR2 FQGNSA. CDR3 DNA sequence: TGTGCCAGCAGCTTGGGGAGGAGTGGGGAGACCCAGTACTTC. As protein: CASSLGRSGETQYF.

In its sample, this clonotype was seen a few times. The chain has TRBV7-9 and TRBJ2-1; D not resolved. Germline CDR1 and CDR2: SEHNR and FQNEAQ (reference sequence). Trimming removed 1 base at V and 6 bases at J, with 10 bases between. The CDR3 spans 14 residues. In nucleotides, the CDR3 is TGTGCCAGCAGCTTAGAGCTGCAGATCAATGAGCAGTTCTTC. Translated: CASSLELQINEQFF.

The V gene is TRBV24-1, the J gene TRBJ2-3, with 8 bases matching TRBD1. Germline V lookup: CDR1 KGHDR, CDR2 SFDVKD. V lost 12 bases, J lost 2 bases, and 9 bases stayed unmatched. The CDR3 runs 14 residues. DNA of the CDR3: TGTGCCTCGACGGACAGGGAGCACACAGATACGCAGTATTTT. This codes for CASTDREHTDTQYF.